These 5 T cell receptor beta chains share one sample of origin, sequenced in a study of T cell responses to AZD1222 COVID-19 vaccine. TCRdb's copy holds only in-frame clones and misses some; the assay was immunoSEQ multiplex PCR. The data hold 200,000 or so clones, with roughly 92% observed a single time. The sequenced sample was peripheral blood, obtained 28 days after the second AZD1222 dose. These receptors came from an adult who received the AZD1222 COVID-19 vaccine.

A single count supports this clone. The V call is TRBV19, the J call TRBJ1-2; TRBD1 agrees at 9 bases. This CDR3 region has 13 residues. Germline CDR1 LNHDA, CDR2 SQIVND (reference sequence). J lost 10 bases, V lost 5 bases, and 8 bases had no gene match. CDR3 in DNA: TGTGCCAGTAGTCCGGGACAGGGAGGTTCCTACACCTTC. It yields the protein CASSPGQGGSYTF.

This clone has only one observation. This rearrangement joins TRBV3-1 (or the pseudogene TRBV3-2) to TRBJ1-1; D remains unclear. Germline loops: CDR1 LGHDT, CDR2 YNNKEL (reference sequence). Trimming took off 3 bases at V and 8 bases at J, with 13 bases between the two ends. The CDR3 spans 13 residues. Written as DNA, the CDR3 is TGTGCCAGCAGCCATTATCAGGACCGCGAAGCTTTCTTT. Translated, it gives CASSHYQDREAFF.

The gene calls are TRBV7-8 and TRBJ1-6, with D possibly matching TRBD1 (6 bases). Between the trimmed V and J ends, which lost 5 bases and 9 bases, there was a span of 23 bases. CDR3 size: 17 residues. Germline assignment: CDR1 SGHVS and CDR2 FQNEAQ. CDR3 region: CASSRRQAPNKGSPLHF. The CDR3, as DNA: TGTGCCAGCAGCAGAAGACAGGCCCCAAATAAGGGTTCACCCCTCCACTTT.

V is TRBV19 and J is TRBJ1-1; TRBD1 aligns across 8 bases. In germline, CDR1 is LNHDA, CDR2 SQIVND (reference sequence). This CDR3 has 11 amino acids. Losses at the gene ends were 5 bases for V and 14 bases for J; bases not matched to a gene: 7. The CDR3 loop is CASSAGTGCFF. CDR3 nucleotides: TGTGCCAGTAGTGCCGGGACAGGATGCTTCTTT. The full variable domain, in which reference TRBV19 and TRBJ1-1 provide the parts outside the CDR3, is DGGITQSPKYLFRKEGQNVTLSCEQNLNHDAMYWYRQDPGQGLRLIYYSQIVNDFQKGDIAEGYSVSREKKESFPLTVTSAQKNPTAFYLCASSAGTGCFFGQGTRLTVV.

The chain combines TRBV7-2 with TRBJ1-1, with no clear D. CDR1 and CDR2 (germline): SGHTA, FQGNSA. V gave up 5 bases and J gave up 1 base, with 11 bases separating them. This CDR3 has 14 amino acids. CDR3 in amino acids: CASSPSGWNTEAFF. The DNA of the CDR3 is TGTGCCAGCAGCCCCTCGGGGTGGAACACTGAAGCTTTCTTT.